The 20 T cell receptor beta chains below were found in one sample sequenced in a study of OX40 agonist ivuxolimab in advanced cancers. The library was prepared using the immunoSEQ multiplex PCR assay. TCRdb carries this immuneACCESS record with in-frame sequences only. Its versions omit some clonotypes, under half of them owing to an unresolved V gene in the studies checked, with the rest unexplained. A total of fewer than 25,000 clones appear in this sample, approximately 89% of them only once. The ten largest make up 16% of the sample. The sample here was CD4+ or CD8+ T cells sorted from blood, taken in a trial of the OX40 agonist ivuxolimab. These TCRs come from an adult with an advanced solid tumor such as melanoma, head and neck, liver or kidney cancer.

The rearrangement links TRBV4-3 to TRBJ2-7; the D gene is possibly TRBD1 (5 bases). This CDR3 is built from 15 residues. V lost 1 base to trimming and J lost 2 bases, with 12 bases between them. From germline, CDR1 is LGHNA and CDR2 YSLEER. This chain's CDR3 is CASSQGRGNTYEQYF. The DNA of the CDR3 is TGCGCCAGCAGCCAAGGTAGGGGAAACACCTACGAGCAGTACTTC.

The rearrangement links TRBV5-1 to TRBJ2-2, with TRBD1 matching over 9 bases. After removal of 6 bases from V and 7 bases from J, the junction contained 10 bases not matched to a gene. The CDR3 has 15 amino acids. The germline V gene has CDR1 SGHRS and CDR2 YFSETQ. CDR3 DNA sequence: TGCGCCAGCAACAACCGAACAGGGGGCTTCGGGGAGCTGTTTTTT. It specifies CASNNRTGGFGELFF. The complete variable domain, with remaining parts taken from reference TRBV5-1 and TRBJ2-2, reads KAGVTQTPRYLIKTRGQQVTLSCSPISGHRSVSWYQQTPGQGLQFLFEYFSETQRNKGNFPGRFSGRQFSNSRSEMNVSTLELGDSALYLCASNNRTGGFGELFFGEGSRLTVL.

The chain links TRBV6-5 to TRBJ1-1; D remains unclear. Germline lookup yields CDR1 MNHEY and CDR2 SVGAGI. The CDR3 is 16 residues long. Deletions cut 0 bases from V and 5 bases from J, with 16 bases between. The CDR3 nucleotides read TGTGCCAGCAGTTACTCGCTGGTAGCAGGAGGAACTGAAGCTTTCTTT. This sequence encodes CASSYSLVAGGTEAFF.

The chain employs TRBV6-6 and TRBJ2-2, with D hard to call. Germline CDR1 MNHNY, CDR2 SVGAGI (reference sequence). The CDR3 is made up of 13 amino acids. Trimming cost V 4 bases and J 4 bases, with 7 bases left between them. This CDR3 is CASSFGFTGELFF. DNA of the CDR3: TGTGCCAGCAGTTTCGGATTCACCGGGGAGCTGTTTTTT.

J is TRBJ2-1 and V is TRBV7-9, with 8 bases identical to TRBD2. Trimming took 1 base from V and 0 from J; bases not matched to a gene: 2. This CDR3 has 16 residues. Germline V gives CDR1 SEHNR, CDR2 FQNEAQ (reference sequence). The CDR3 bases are TGTGCCAGCAGCTTAGGGACTAGCAGCTCCTACAATGAGCAGTTCTTC. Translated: CASSLGTSSSYNEQFF.

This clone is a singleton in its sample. CDR3 residues: CASSSGQGGSIQYF. CDR3 DNA: TGTGCCAGCAGCTCCGGACAGGGGGGGAGCATTCAGTACTTC. J is TRBJ2-4 and V is TRBV11-3, with TRBD1 matching 10 bases. This CDR3 spans 14 amino acids. Germline values: CDR1 SGHNT, CDR2 YENEEA. With V trimmed by 4 bases and J by 9 bases, 6 bases remained unmatched. The full variable domain, in which reference TRBV11-3 and TRBJ2-4 provide the parts outside the CDR3, is EAGVVQSPRYKIIEKKQPVAFWCNPISGHNTLYWYLQNLGQGPELLIRYENEEAVDDSQLPKDRFSAERLKGVDSTLKIQPAELGDSAVYLCASSSGQGGSIQYFGAGTRLSVL.

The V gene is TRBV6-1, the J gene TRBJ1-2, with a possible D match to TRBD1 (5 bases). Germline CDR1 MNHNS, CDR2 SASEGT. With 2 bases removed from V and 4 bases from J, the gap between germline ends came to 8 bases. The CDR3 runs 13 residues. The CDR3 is CASSERQTYGYTF. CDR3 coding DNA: TGTGCCAGCAGTGAAAGACAGACCTATGGCTACACCTTC.

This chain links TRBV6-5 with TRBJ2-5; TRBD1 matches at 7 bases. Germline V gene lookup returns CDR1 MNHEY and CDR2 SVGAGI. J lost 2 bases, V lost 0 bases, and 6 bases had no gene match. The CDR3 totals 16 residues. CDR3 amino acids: CASSYSTGELQETQYF. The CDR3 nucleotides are TGTGCCAGCAGTTACTCTACAGGGGAGCTACAAGAGACCCAGTACTTC.

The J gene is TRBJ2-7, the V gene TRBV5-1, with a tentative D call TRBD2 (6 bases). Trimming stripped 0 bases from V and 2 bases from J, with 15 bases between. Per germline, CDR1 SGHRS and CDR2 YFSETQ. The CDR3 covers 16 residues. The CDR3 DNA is TGCGCCAGCAGCTTGGTCGCCGGGGGTCCGCCCTACGAGCAGTACTTC. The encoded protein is CASSLVAGGPPYEQYF.

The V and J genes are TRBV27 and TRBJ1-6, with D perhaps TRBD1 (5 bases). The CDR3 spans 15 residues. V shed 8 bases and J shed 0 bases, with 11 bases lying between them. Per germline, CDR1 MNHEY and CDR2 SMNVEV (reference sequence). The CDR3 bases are TGTGCCAGCCGACCAGGGAACTCCTATAATTCACCCCTCCACTTT. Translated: CASRPGNSYNSPLHF.

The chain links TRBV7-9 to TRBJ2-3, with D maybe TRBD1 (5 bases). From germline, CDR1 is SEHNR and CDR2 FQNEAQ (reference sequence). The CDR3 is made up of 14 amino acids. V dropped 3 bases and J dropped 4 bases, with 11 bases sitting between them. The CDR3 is CASSFGQGPDTQYF. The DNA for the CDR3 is TGTGCCAGCAGCTTCGGGCAGGGCCCAGATACGCAGTATTTT.

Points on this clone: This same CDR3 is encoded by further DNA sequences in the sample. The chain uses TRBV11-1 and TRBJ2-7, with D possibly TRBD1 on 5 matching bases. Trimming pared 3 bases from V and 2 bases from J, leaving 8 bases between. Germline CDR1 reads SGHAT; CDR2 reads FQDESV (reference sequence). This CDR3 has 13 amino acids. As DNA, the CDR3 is TGTGCCAGCAGCTTGGGCAGGGCCTACGAGCAGTACTTC. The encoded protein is CASSLGRAYEQYF.

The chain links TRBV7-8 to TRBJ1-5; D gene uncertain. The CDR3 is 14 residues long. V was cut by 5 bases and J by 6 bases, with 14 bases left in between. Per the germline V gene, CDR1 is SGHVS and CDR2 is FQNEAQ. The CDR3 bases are TGTGCCAGCAGCCTAAGGCTTGTTGGTCAGCCCCAGCATTTT. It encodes CASSLRLVGQPQHF. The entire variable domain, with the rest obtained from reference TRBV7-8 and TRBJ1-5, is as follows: GAGVSQSPRYKVAKRGQDVALRCDPISGHVSLFWYQQALGQGPEFLTYFQNEAQLDKSGLPSDRFFAERPEGSVSTLKIQRTQQEDSAVYLCASSLRLVGQPQHFGDGTRLSIL.

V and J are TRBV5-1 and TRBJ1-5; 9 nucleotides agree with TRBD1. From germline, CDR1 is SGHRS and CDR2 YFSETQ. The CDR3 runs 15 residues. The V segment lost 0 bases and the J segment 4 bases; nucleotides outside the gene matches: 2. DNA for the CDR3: TGCGCCAGCAGCTTGGGGACAGGGGTAAATCAGCCCCAGCATTTT. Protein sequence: CASSLGTGVNQPQHF.

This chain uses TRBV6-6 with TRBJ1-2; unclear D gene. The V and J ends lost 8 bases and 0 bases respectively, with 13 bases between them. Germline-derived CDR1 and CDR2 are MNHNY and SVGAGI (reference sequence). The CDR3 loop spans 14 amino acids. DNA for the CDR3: TGTGCCAGCCTCGACGGACCTCCTAACTATGGCTACACCTTC. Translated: CASLDGPPNYGYTF.

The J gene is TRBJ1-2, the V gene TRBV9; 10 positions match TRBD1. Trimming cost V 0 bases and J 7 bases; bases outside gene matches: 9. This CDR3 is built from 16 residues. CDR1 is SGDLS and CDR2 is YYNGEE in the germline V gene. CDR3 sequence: CASSVGTGGEGGGYTF. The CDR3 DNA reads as TGTGCCAGCAGCGTAGGGACAGGGGGTGAAGGTGGTGGCTACACCTTC. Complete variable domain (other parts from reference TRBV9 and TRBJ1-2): DSGVTQTPKHLITATGQRVTLRCSPRSGDLSVYWYQQSLDQGLQFLIQYYNGEERAKGNILERFSAQQFPDLHSELNLSSLELGDSALYFCASSVGTGGEGGGYTFGSGTRLTVV.

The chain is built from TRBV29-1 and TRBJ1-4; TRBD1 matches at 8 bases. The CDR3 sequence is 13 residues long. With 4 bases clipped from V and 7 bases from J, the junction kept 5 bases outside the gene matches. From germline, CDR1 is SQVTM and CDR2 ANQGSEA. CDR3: CSVGTGTTEKLFF. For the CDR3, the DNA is TGCAGCGTTGGGACAGGGACAACTGAAAAACTGTTTTTT.

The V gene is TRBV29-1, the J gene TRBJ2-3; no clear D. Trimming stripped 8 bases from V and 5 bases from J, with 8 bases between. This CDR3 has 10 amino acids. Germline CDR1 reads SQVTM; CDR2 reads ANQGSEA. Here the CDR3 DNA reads TGCAGCCCTAGGCTAGATACGCAGTATTTT. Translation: CSPRLDTQYF.

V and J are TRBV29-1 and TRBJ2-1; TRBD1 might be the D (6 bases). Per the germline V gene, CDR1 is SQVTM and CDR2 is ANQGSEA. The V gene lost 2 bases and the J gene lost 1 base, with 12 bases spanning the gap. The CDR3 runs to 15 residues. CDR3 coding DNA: TGCAGCGTTGAACAGGGGCACGTTTCCTACAATGAGCAGTTCTTC. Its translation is CSVEQGHVSYNEQFF.

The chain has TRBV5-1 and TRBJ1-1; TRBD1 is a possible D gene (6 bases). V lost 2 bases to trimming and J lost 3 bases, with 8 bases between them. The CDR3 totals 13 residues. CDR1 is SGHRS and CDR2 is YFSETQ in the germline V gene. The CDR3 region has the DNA TGCGCCAGCAGCTTACAGGGCTACACTGAAGCTTTCTTT. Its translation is CASSLQGYTEAFF.